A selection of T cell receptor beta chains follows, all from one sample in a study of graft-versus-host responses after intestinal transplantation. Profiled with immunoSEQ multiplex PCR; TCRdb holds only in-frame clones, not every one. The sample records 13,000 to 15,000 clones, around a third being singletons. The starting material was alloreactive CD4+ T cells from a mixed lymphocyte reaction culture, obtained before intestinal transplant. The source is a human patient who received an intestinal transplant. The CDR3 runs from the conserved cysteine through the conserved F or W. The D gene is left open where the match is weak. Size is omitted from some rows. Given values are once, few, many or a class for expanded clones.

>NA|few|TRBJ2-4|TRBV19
TGTGCCAGTAGTATAAAGGCAGGGATTTCTTCCATTCAGTACTTC
CASSIKAGISSIQYF
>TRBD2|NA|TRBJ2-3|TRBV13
TGTGCCAGCAGCTTGGGACTAGCGGGAAGCACAGATACGCAGTATTTT
CASSLGLAGSTDTQYF
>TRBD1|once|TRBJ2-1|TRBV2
TGTGCCAGCAACATCCCGGGACAGGGAGGCAATGAGCAGTTCTTC
CASNIPGQGGNEQFF
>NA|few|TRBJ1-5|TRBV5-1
TGCGCCAGCAGCCTGTCCGGGGTTCAGCCCCAGCATTTT
CASSLSGVQPQHF
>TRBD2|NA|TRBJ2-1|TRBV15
TGTGCCACCAGCAGAGAGCCCGGGAGGGCCGGTGGTGAGCAGTTCTTC
CATSREPGRAGGEQFF
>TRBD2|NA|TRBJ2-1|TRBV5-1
TGCGCCAGCAGGGGACTAGCGGGAGCCTACAATGAGCAGTTCTTC
CASRGLAGAYNEQFF
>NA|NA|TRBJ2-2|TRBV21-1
TGTGCCAGCAGCCTTTGGGGGACGAACACCGGGGAGCTGTTTTTT
CASSLWGTNTGELFF
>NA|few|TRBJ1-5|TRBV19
TGTGCCAGTAGTATATATCAGGATTTGGGCAATCAGCCCCAGCATTTT
CASSIYQDLGNQPQHF
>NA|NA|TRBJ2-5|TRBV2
TGTGCCAGCAGTGAACGGGCCAGGGTGCGAGAGACCCAGTACTTC
CASSERARVRETQYF
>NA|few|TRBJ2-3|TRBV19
TGTGCCAGTAGTATTCAGGGCGGGTCTAGCACAGATACGCAGTATTTT
CASSIQGGSSTDTQYF
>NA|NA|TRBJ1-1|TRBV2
TGTGCCAGCAGTTCTGATTTCCGAGCTTTCTTT
CASSSDFRAFF
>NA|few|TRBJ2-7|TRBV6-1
TGTGCCAGCAGTCCTGGGCGGGGCAAGACCTACGAGCAGTACTTC
CASSPGRGKTYEQYF
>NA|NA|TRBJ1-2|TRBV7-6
TGTGCCAGCAGCTTAACGACAGTAGGCTATGGCTACACCTTC
CASSLTTVGYGYTF
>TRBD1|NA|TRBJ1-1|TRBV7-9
TGTGCCAGCAGCTTAGTCGGACAGGGGACTGAAGCTTTCTTT
CASSLVGQGTEAFF
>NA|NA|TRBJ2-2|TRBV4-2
TGTGCCAGCAGCCAAGGAGGCGGGGGCGCAACCGGGGAGCTGTTTTTT
CASSQGGGGATGELFF
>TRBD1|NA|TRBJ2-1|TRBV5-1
TGCGCCAGCAGCTTGCCCAAAGGGGGCAGGGGAAATGAGCAGTTCTTC
CASSLPKGGRGNEQFF
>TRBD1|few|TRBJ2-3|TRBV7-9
TGTGCCAGCAGACCTACAGGGGGCGGAAATACGCAGTATTTT
CASRPTGGGNTQYF
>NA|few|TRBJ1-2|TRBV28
TGTGCCAGCAGTTTCCCCCCCAGTGGCTACACCTTC
CASSFPPSGYTF
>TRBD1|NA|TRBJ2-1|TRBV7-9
TGTGCCAGCAGCTCGACAGGGGGGGAGTTCTTC
CASSSTGGEFF
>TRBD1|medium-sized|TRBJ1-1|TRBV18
TGTGCCAGCTCACCAAGACAGGGGGAAGAGAACACTGAAGCTTTCTTT
CASSPRQGEENTEAFF
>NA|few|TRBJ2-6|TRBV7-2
TGTGCCAGCAGCTTAGTATTCCTCTCTGGGGCCAACGTCCTGACTTTC
CASSLVFLSGANVLTF
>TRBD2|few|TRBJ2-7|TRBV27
TGTGCCAGCAGGGCTAGCGGGAGCTACGAGCAGTACTTC
CASRASGSYEQYF
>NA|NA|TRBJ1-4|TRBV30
TGTGCCTGGAGCTTTCCGGTAGATAATGAAAAACTGTTTTTT
CAWSFPVDNEKLFF
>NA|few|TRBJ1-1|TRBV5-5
TGTGCCAGCAGCTTGCTTTGGAACATGAACACTGAAGCTTTCTTT
CASSLLWNMNTEAFF
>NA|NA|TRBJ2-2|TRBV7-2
TGTGCCAGCAGCCGACTAGACGTCGGCACCGGGGAGCTGTTTTTT
CASSRLDVGTGELFF
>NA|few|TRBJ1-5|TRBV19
TGTGCCAGTAGTAGGGGGGGCAATCAGCCCCAGCATTTT
CASSRGGNQPQHF
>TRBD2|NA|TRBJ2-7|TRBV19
TGTGCCAGTAGTTCAGGACTAGCGGGTGGAAGAAGCTCCTACGAGCAGTACTTC
CASSSGLAGGRSSYEQYF
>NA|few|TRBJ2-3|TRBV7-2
TGTGCCAGCAGCTTAGTGGTGGGAGTCAGCACAGATACGCAGTATTTT
CASSLVVGVSTDTQYF
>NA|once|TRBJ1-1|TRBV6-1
TGTGCCACCAGGTCCAGGGGCGGGGTGAACACTGAAGCTTTCTTT
CATRSRGGVNTEAFF
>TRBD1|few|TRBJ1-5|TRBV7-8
TGTGCCAGCAGCTCGGGACAGGCAGAGTCACAGCCCCAGCATTTT
CASSSGQAESQPQHF
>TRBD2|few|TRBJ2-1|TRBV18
TGTGCCAGCTCACCCTCACTAGCGGGAGGCTACAATGAGCAGTTCTTC
CASSPSLAGGYNEQFF
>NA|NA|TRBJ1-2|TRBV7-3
TGTGCCAGCAGCATGACGGGACCGTACGGCGGGAGTGGCTACACCTTC
CASSMTGPYGGSGYTF
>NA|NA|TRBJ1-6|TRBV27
TGTGCCAGCAGTTCATCGTGGACGAATAATTCACCCCTCCACTTT
CASSSSWTNNSPLHF
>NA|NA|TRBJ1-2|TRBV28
TGTGCCAGCAGTTTGAATGGCTACACCTTC
CASSLNGYTF
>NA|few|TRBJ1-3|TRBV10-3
TGTGCCATCAGTGAGTTCCGGGACTCTGGAAACACCATATATTTT
CAISEFRDSGNTIYF
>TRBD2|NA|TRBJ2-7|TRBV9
TGTGCCAGCAGCGTCGGGACTAGCGGGAGATCCACTTACGAGCAGTACTTC
CASSVGTSGRSTYEQYF
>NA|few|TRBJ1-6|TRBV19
TGTGCCAGTAGTGGCCTTCCCCGGGCTCCTAATTCACCCCTCCACTTT
CASSGLPRAPNSPLHF
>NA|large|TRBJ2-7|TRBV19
TGTGCCAGTAGTATCCAGCGAAATTCCTACGAGCAGTACTTC
CASSIQRNSYEQYF
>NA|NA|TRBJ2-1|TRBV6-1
TGTGCCAGCCTAGGGGGGGCCTTCAACAATGAGCAGTTCTTC
CASLGGAFNNEQFF
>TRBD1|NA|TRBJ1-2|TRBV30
TGTGCCTGGAGTGTACAGGGGAGCTATGGCTACACCTTC
CAWSVQGSYGYTF
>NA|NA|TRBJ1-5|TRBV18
TGTGCCAGCTCACCACCGTATGCGGGCGTAGGTTATGATCAGCCCCAGCATTTT
CASSPPYAGVGYDQPQHF
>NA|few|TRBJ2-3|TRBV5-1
TGCGCCAGCAGCTTAGGAGGAAGCACAGATACGCAGTATTTT
CASSLGGSTDTQYF
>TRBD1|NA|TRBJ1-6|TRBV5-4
TGTGCCAGCAGCGTGGACAGGGCGAGCTCCTATAATTCACCCCTCCACTTT
CASSVDRASSYNSPLHF
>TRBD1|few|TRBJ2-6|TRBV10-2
TGCGCCACCAAAAGCGAAGGGGGCCTTTTCTCTGGGGCCAACGTCCTGACTTTC
CATKSEGGLFSGANVLTF
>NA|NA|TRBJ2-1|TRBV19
TGTGCCAGTAGTATAAATTTGAGGAATGAGCAGTTCTTC
CASSINLRNEQFF
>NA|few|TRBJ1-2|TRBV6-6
TGTGCCAGCGGACTTAACTATGGCTACACCTTC
CASGLNYGYTF
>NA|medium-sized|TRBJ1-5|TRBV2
TGTGCCAGCACGGGGCAGGTAAATCAGCCCCAGCATTTT
CASTGQVNQPQHF
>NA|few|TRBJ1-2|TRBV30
TGTGCCTGGTCTGGGGGCACTGGCTACACCTTC
CAWSGGTGYTF
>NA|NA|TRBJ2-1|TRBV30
TGTGCCTGGAGTGTCAGCCCAGATACTCAGGATGAGCAGTTCTTC
CAWSVSPDTQDEQFF
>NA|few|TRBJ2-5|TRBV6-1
TGTGCCAGCAGTAAACAGCGATCCGTTGAGACCCAGTACTTC
CASSKQRSVETQYF
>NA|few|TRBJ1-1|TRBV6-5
TGTGCCAGCATGACAAGGGGCGGGGACACTGAAGCTTTCTTT
CASMTRGGDTEAFF
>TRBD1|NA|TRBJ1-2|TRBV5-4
TGTGCCAGCAGCGAACAGGGGGCGAGCTATGGCTACACCTTC
CASSEQGASYGYTF
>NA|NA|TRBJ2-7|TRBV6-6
TGTGCCAGCAGTTACGGAATACAGCAGTACTTC
CASSYGIQQYF
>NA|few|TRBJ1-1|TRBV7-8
TGTGCCAGCAGCTTGCAAGAGAACACTGAAGCTTTCTTT
CASSLQENTEAFF
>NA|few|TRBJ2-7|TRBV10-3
TGTGCCAGCGGTAGACTAGGAGTCTACGAGCAGTACTTC
CASGRLGVYEQYF
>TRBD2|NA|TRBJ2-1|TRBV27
TGTGCCAGCTCCCGACTAGCGGGAGGTAAAAGCTCCTACAATGAGCAGTTCTTC
CASSRLAGGKSSYNEQFF
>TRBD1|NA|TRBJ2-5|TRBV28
TGTGCCAGCAGCCTACAGGGGTTTCAAGAGACCCAGTACTTC
CASSLQGFQETQYF